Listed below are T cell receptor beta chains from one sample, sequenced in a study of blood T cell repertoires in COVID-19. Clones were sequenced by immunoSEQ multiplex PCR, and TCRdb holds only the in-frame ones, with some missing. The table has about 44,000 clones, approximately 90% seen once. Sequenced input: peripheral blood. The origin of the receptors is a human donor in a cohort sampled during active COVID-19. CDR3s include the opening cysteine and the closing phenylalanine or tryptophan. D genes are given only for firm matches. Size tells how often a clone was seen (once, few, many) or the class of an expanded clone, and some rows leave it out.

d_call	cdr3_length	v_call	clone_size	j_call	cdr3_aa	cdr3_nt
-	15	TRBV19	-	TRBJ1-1	CATRRRPTAVTEAFF	TGTGCCACCCGCCGCCGGCCCACGGCGGTCACTGAAGCTTTCTTT
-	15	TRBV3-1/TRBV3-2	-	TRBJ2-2	CASSSRGGGTGELFF	TGTGCCAGCAGCTCTAGGGGAGGCGGCACCGGGGAGCTGTTTTTT
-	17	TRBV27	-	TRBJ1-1	CASSPQGLFFPNTEAFF	TGTGCCAGCAGTCCTCAGGGTTTGTTTTTTCCGAACACTGAAGCTTTCTTT
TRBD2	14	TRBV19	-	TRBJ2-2	CASNQGLNTGELFF	TGTGCCAGTAACCAGGGACTAAACACCGGGGAGCTGTTTTTT
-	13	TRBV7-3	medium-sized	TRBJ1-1	CASSLGAYTEAFF	TGTGCCAGCAGCTTAGGGGCATACACTGAAGCTTTCTTT
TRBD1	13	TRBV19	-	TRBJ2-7	CASSRQGEYEQYF	TGTGCCAGTAGTAGACAGGGGGAGTACGAGCAGTACTTC
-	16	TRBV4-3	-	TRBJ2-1	CASSQDSVGVANEQFF	TGCGCCAGCAGCCAAGATAGCGTCGGGGTGGCTAATGAGCAGTTCTTC
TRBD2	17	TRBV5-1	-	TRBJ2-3	CASSSGTSGGARDTQYF	TGCGCCAGCAGCTCGGGGACTAGCGGGGGGGCGAGAGATACGCAGTATTTT
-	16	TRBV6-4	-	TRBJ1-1	CASSVATADRNTEAFF	TGTGCCAGCAGTGTTGCCACGGCGGACAGGAACACTGAAGCTTTCTTT
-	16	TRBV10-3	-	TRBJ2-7	CAISESVRGGGYEQYF	TGTGCCATCAGTGAGTCTGTTAGGGGGGGAGGCTACGAGCAGTACTTC
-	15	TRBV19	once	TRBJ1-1	CASSTGEGRSTEAFF	TGTGCCAGTAGTACCGGGGAGGGCAGGAGCACTGAAGCTTTCTTT
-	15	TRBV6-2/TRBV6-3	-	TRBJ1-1	CASSGAGQGYTEAFF	TGTGCCAGCAGTGGCGCGGGTCAGGGGTACACTGAAGCTTTCTTT
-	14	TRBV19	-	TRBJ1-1	CASSIIGSWTEAFF	TGTGCCAGTAGTATCATCGGGTCGTGGACTGAAGCTTTCTTT
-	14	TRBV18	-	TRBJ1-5	CASSPEGSVQPQHF	TGTGCCAGCTCACCGGAGGGGTCGGTACAGCCCCAGCATTTT
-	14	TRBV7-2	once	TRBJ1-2	CASSSPQSFYGYTF	TGTGCCAGCAGCTCCCCGCAGTCCTTCTATGGCTACACCTTC
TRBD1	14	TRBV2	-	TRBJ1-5	CASRPGQGNQPQHF	TGTGCCAGCAGGCCGGGACAGGGTAATCAGCCCCAGCATTTT
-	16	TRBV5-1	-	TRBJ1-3	CASSSSGKSSGNTIYF	TGCGCCAGCAGCTCCTCCGGGAAGAGCTCTGGAAACACCATATATTTT
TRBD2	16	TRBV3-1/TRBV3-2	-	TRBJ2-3	CASSQDLPGGADTQYF	TGTGCCAGCAGCCAAGATTTACCCGGGGGGGCAGATACGCAGTATTTT
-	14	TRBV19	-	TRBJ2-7	CASSRAGGSYEQYF	TGTGCCAGTAGTCGGGCAGGGGGGTCCTACGAGCAGTACTTC
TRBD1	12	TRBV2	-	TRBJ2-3	CASSTGELTQYF	TGTGCCAGCAGTACAGGGGAGCTAACGCAGTATTTT
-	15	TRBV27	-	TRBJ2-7	CASSPSLLLRYEQYF	TGTGCCAGCAGCCCTAGCCTCCTACTACGGTACGAGCAGTACTTC
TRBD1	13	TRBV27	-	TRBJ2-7	CASKTGGVYEQYF	TGTGCCAGCAAGACAGGGGGCGTTTACGAGCAGTACTTC
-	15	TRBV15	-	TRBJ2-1	CATSRDFRSYNEQFF	TGTGCCACCAGCAGAGATTTTCGCTCCTACAATGAGCAGTTCTTC
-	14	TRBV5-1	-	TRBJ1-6	CASSLWGPGSPLHF	TGCGCCAGCAGCTTGTGGGGCCCGGGTTCACCCCTCCACTTT